This T cell receptor beta chain is from a study of blood T cells in healthy people across ages. The CDR3 runs 15 residues. Trimming removed 6 bases from V and 2 bases from J, with 17 bases in between. Together with a sample-barcoded 5' primer, a J-beta primer mix was included in a second PCR lasting about 6 to 11 cycles. TCRdb called the 5' RACE reads again in MiXCR, with one record for every CDR3 protein. The table lists more than 650,000 distinct CDR3 sequences, approximately 22% of them singletons. Extraction yielded at least 5 micrograms of total RNA per sample. Sequenced sample: blood. The clonotype originates from a man in his 70s in good health. This chain connects TRBV12-3 or TRBV12-4 to TRBJ2-7; D unresolved. This CDR3 is CASSFYGGSAYEQYF. The CDR3 DNA reads as TGTGCCAGCAGCTTCTACGGTGGGTCAGCCTACGAGCAGTACTTC.